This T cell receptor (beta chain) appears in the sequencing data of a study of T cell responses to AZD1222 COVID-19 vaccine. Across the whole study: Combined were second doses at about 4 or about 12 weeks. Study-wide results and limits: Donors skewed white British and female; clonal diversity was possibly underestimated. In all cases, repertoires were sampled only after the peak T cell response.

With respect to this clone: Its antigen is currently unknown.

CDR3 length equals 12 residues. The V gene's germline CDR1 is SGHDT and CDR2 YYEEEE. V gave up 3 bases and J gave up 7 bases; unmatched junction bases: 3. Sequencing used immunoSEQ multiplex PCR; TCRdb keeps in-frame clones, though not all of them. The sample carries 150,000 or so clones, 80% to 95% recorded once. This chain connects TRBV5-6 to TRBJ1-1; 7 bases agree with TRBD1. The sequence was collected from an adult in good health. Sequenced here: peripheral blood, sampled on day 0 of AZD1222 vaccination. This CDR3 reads CASSSRGYEAFF. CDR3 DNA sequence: TGTGCCAGCAGCTCCAGGGGGTATGAAGCTTTCTTT.